These T cell receptor beta chains were read from a single sample in a study of T cell responses to AZD1222 COVID-19 vaccine. Using immunoSEQ multiplex PCR, the repertoire was profiled, and TCRdb retains in-frame clones only, with some absent. Among about 160,000 clones listed, approximately 87% were seen once. This specimen consisted of peripheral blood, obtained 28 days after the second AZD1222 dose. Source of these receptors: an adult who received the AZD1222 COVID-19 vaccine. Both conserved end residues are part of each CDR3. D genes are given only for firm matches. Expanded clones are given a class, and other clones once, few, many or no size at all.

NA	once	TRBV2	TRBJ1-6	TGTGCCAGCACCGAAAGCTATTTGAATTCACCCCTCCACTTT	CASTESYLNSPLHF
NA	NA	TRBV19	TRBJ1-1	TGTGCCAGTAGTTTTGGGCTTGGTGCGAACACTGAAGCTTTCTTT	CASSFGLGANTEAFF
NA	NA	TRBV19	TRBJ2-7	TGTGCCAGTAGTATCGGAGATTTCCCTTACGAGCAGTACTTC	CASSIGDFPYEQYF
TRBD2	NA	TRBV11-2	TRBJ2-7	TGTGCCAGCAGCTTAACTAGCGGGGGGCTGGCGTACGAGCAGTACTTC	CASSLTSGGLAYEQYF
NA	NA	TRBV29-1	TRBJ1-1	TGCAGCGGCGGAGGTGGCTCGAACACTGAAGCTTTCTTT	CSGGGGSNTEAFF
NA	NA	TRBV2	TRBJ2-7	TGTGCCAGCAGCGTACAGGGACTTGGGGAGCAGTACTTC	CASSVQGLGEQYF
TRBD1	NA	TRBV19	TRBJ1-5	TGTGCCAGTAGTATAGTAGGCGACAGGGGGGGACATCAGCCCCAGCATTTT	CASSIVGDRGGHQPQHF
TRBD1	NA	TRBV29-1	TRBJ1-1	TGCAGCGTGCGGACAGGGAACACTGAAGCTTTCTTT	CSVRTGNTEAFF
NA	NA	TRBV10-3	TRBJ1-1	TGTGCCATCAGTGATGGGGGGAGGGAGAACACTGAAGCTTTCTTT	CAISDGGRENTEAFF
NA	once	TRBV3-1/TRBV3-2	TRBJ1-3	TGTGCCAGCAGCCATCGACAGAACTCTGGAAACACCATATATTTT	CASSHRQNSGNTIYF
NA	NA	TRBV12-2	TRBJ1-2	TGTGCAAGTCCCCGAAGGACAGGGATTGGCTACACCTTC	CASPRRTGIGYTF
NA	NA	TRBV5-1	TRBJ1-2	TGCGCCAGCAGCTTGGAAATAGCGGTGGGTGGTGGCTACACCTTC	CASSLEIAVGGGYTF
NA	NA	TRBV9	TRBJ1-4	TGTGCCAGCAGCGGGGGAACAGGTTCTGAAAAACTGTTTTTT	CASSGGTGSEKLFF
NA	NA	TRBV18	TRBJ2-1	TGTGCCAGCTCACCCTTGACTACTTACAATGAGCAGTTCTTC	CASSPLTTYNEQFF
NA	NA	TRBV19	TRBJ1-1	TGTGCCAGTAGTGCCAAGCAGGGGAACACTGAAGCTTTCTTT	CASSAKQGNTEAFF
TRBD1	NA	TRBV2	TRBJ1-3	TGTGCCAGCAGTGAAGTTCGAGGGGGCCTCGGAAACACCATATATTTT	CASSEVRGGLGNTIYF
NA	NA	TRBV3-1/TRBV3-2	TRBJ1-2	TGTGCCAGCAGCCAAGTCAACCTGACCCCCGCGAAGCCAGGTCGCGGCTACACCTTC	CASSQVNLTPAKPGRGYTF
NA	NA	TRBV4-2	TRBJ1-5	TGTGCCAGCAGCCCAGAAGGGGGGTCGGGCAATCAGCCCCAGCATTTT	CASSPEGGSGNQPQHF
TRBD1	NA	TRBV19	TRBJ1-2	TGTGCCAGTAGTATACCCGGACAGGGGAACTATGGCTACACCTTC	CASSIPGQGNYGYTF
TRBD2	NA	TRBV24-1	TRBJ2-5	TGTGCCACCGGCCGGGTAGCGGGGAAAGAAGAGACCCAGTACTTC	CATGRVAGKEETQYF
NA	NA	TRBV3-1/TRBV3-2	TRBJ2-5	TGTGCCAGCAGCTGGGGTTTCGGCCTGATAGAGACCCAGTACTTC	CASSWGFGLIETQYF
NA	NA	TRBV30	TRBJ2-7	TGTGCCTGGAGTGCGCGCGTCGTGCCCCAGGAGCAGTACTTC	CAWSARVVPQEQYF
TRBD1	NA	TRBV27	TRBJ1-1	TGTGCCAGCAGTTCATCATGGACAGGGGGCGTCCCTGAAGCTTTCTTT	CASSSSWTGGVPEAFF
NA	NA	TRBV4-2	TRBJ2-3	TGTGCCAGCAGTCCGAGCTCAGATACGCAGTATTTT	CASSPSSDTQYF
TRBD2	NA	TRBV29-1	TRBJ2-7	TGCAGCGTTGACCGAGGGACCGGGGGGGCCGAGCAGTACTTC	CSVDRGTGGAEQYF
NA	NA	TRBV6-5	TRBJ1-3	TGTGCCAGCAGTTACGCGGTCTCTGGAAACACCATATATTTT	CASSYAVSGNTIYF
NA	few	TRBV14	TRBJ1-2	TGTGCCAGCAGCCCTTATTGGGCTGTAGGTGGCTACACCTTC	CASSPYWAVGGYTF
NA	few	TRBV7-8	TRBJ2-7	TGTGCCAGCAGCTTAGTGTCAGGGTTCTCCGCCGAGCAGTACTTC	CASSLVSGFSAEQYF
NA	NA	TRBV9	TRBJ1-2	TGTGCCAGCAGGAGGACAGTCTATGGCTACACCTTC	CASRRTVYGYTF
NA	NA	TRBV11-3	TRBJ2-3	TGTGCCAGCAGCTTAGTCGGGGTCAGGGATACGCAGTATTTT	CASSLVGVRDTQYF
NA	NA	TRBV11-2	TRBJ2-5	TGTGCCAGCAGCTATGCAGGAGGCTTGGGGGAGACCCAGTACTTC	CASSYAGGLGETQYF
NA	NA	TRBV29-1	TRBJ2-7	TGCAGCGTTACCACCGGGATTTCCTACGAGCAGTACTTC	CSVTTGISYEQYF
TRBD2	few	TRBV11-2	TRBJ2-5	TGTGCCAGCAGCTCTAATAGCGGGGGATCAGAGACCCAGTACTTC	CASSSNSGGSETQYF
NA	once	TRBV29-1	TRBJ2-7	TGCAGCGTTGAAGCCGACCCCCCGGGGCAGTACTTC	CSVEADPPGQYF
TRBD1	NA	TRBV2	TRBJ1-2	TGTGCCACCCTGGACAGGGGGAATGGCTACACCTTC	CATLDRGNGYTF
NA	NA	TRBV3-1/TRBV3-2	TRBJ1-1	TGTGCCAGCAGCCAATCCTTAGGGGAAGCTTTCTTT	CASSQSLGEAFF
NA	NA	TRBV5-8	TRBJ1-2	TGTGCCAGCAGCTTGGATGGAGTCGGGGAGGTCGGCTACACCTTC	CASSLDGVGEVGYTF
NA	once	TRBV4-1	TRBJ1-1	TGCGCCAGCAGCCAATCGGGGGCCCGGGGCACTGAAGCTTTCTTT	CASSQSGARGTEAFF
TRBD1	NA	TRBV4-2	TRBJ1-6	TGTGCCAGCAGCCAAGTTGGAACAGGGGGCGAAAGTTCACCCCTCCACTTT	CASSQVGTGGESSPLHF
NA	NA	TRBV20-1	TRBJ2-5	TGCAGTGCTAGTCTGGCTTCTGAAGAGACCCAGTACTTC	CSASLASEETQYF